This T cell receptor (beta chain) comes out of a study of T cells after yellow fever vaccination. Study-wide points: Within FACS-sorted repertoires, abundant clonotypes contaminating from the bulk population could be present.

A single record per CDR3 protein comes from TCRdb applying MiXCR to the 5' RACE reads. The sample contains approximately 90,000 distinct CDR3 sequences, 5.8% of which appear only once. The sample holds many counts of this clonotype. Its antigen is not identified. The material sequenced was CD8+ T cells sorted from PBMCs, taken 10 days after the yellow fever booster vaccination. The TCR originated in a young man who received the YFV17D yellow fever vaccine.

The CDR3 DNA sequence: TGCGCCAGCAGCCTACGTGGGGCCAACGTCCTGACTTTC. Protein product: CASSLRGANVLTF. J is TRBJ2-6 and V is TRBV5-1, with no clear D. Per the germline V gene, CDR1 is SGHRS and CDR2 is YFSETQ. The CDR3 has 13 residues. V was pared by 4 bases and J by 3 bases, with 5 bases between.